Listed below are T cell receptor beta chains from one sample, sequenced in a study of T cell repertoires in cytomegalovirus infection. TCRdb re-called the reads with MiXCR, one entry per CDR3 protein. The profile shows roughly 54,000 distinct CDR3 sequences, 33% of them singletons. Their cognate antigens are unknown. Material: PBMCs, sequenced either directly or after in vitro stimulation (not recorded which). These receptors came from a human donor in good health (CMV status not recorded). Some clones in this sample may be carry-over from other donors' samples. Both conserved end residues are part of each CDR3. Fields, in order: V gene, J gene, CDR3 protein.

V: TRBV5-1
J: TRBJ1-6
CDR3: CASSLTLRTSHSPLHF

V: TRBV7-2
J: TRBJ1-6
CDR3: CASSLEYSYNSPLHF

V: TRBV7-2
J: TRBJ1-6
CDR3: CASSTGTGDSPLHF

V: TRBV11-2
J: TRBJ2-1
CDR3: CASSFGRDSYNEQFF

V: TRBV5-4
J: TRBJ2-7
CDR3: CASSQKQGSYEQYF

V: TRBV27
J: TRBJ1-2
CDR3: CASSLSLRTGTRYGYTF

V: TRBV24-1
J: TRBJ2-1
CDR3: CATSDLTSGGVSSYNEQFF

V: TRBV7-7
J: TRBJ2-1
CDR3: CASSLNGGDYNEQFF

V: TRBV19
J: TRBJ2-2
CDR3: CASSIPAGAGNTGELFF

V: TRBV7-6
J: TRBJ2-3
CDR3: CASSLRGTSSTDTQYF

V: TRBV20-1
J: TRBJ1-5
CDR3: CSARDVGNSGAGDQPQHF

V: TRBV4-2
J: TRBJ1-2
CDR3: CASSQGQAGREGYTF

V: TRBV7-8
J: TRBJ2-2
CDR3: CASSSREANTGELFF

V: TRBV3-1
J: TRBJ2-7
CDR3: CASSQEKYEQYF

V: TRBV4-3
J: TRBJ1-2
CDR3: CASSKGQGLYGYTF

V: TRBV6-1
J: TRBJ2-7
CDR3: CASSTGGAGGLNEQYF

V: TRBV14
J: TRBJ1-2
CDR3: CASSQFLPLIF

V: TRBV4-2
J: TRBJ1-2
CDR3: CASSQNYGYTF

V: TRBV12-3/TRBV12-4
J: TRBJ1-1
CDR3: CASSFIGNPNTEAFF

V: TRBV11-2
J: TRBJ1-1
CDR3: CASSLASYTEAFF

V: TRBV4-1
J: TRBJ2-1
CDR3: CASSEAREQFF

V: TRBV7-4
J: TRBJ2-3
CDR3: CASNLGVAGVRDTQYF

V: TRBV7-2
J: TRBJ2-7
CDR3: CASSPYDGGNYEQYF

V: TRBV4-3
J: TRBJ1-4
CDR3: CASSLRPASNEKLFF